This T cell receptor (beta chain) was recorded in a study of blood T cell repertoires in COVID-19. About the research overall: In each case, the material was cDNA or gDNA derived from T cells, B-cell-depleted T cells, or PBMCs.

Germline values: CDR1 LGHDT, CDR2 YNNKEL (reference sequence). Between the trimmed V and J ends, which lost 0 bases and 4 bases, there was a span of 13 bases. The CDR3 contains 16 residues. The study assigned cohorts using participant-reported clinical history. Sequencing used immunoSEQ multiplex PCR; TCRdb keeps in-frame clones, though not all of them. The table lists 100,000 to 150,000 clones, roughly 90% of them singletons. The material sequenced was PBMCs or T cells enriched from blood (not recorded which). The TCR sequence derives from a woman in her forties or fifties who had recovered from COVID-19. V usage is TRBV3-1 (or the pseudogene TRBV3-2) and J usage is TRBJ2-1; D unresolved. CDR3 amino acids: CASSQDGLKDYNEQFF. The CDR3 DNA sequence: TGTGCCAGCAGCCAAGATGGGCTGAAAGATTACAATGAGCAGTTCTTC.